Below are 14 T cell receptor beta chains sequenced from a single sample in a study of blood T cells in healthy people across ages. It was with a sample-barcoded 5' primer and a J-beta primer mix that a second PCR of about 6 to 12 cycles was run. Using its own MiXCR run on the 5' RACE reads, TCRdb lists one record per CDR3 protein. The data hold 1.5 million to 1.8 million distinct CDR3 sequences, with approximately 39% observed a single time. What was sequenced was blood. The source is a woman younger than 35 in good health.

This clonotype was seen once. One end of the junction varies from germline; a read error may be responsible. The chain combines TRBV28 with TRBJ1-6; D is possibly TRBD1 (6 bases). Looked up from germline, CDR1 is MDHEN and CDR2 is SYDVKM. This CDR3 region has 14 residues. The CDR3: CASSYRAGNSPPHF. CDR3 nucleotides: TGTGCCAGCAGTTACAGGGCGGGGAATTCACCCCCCCACTTT.

The chain links TRBV29-1 to TRBJ1-3; 7 nucleotides match TRBD1. The V and J ends lost 6 bases and 2 bases, in that order; junction bases with no gene match: 7. The CDR3 is 14 residues long. Germline V lookup: CDR1 SQVTM, CDR2 ANQGSEA. CDR3 nucleotides: TGCAGCGTCCGAAGAGGGGGCGCTGGAAACACCATATATTTT. As protein: CSVRRGGAGNTIYF.

This clonotype was recorded a few times. The rearrangement joins TRBV7-9 to TRBJ2-3; TRBD1 agrees at 9 bases. The V gene end was trimmed by 1 base and the J gene end by 2 bases; junction bases not matched to a gene: 4. This CDR3 is 16 amino acids long. Germline lookup yields CDR1 SEHNR and CDR2 FQNEAQ (reference sequence). Written as DNA, the CDR3 is TGTGCCAGCAGCTTAGTCCGGACAGGGGACACAGATACGCAGTATTTT. Translated: CASSLVRTGDTDTQYF.

This clonotype was found a few times. V gene TRBV20-1 combines with J gene TRBJ2-3; D is unclear. The CDR3 runs to 11 residues. CDR1 is DFQATT, CDR2 SNEGSKA, per germline (reference sequence). Trimming shortened V by 6 bases and J by 3 bases, and 7 bases separated the two germline ends. The CDR3 protein is CSAVETDTQYF. In nucleotides, the CDR3 is TGCAGTGCCGTAGAGACAGATACGCAGTATTTT.

The chain carries TRBV18 and TRBJ2-5; 7 positions agree with TRBD2. The CDR3 has 14 amino acids. Trimming took 2 bases from V and 4 from J; bases not matched to a gene: 4. CDR1 KGHSH and CDR2 LQKENI come from the germline V gene. CDR3 protein: CASSPTSGAETQYF. CDR3 in DNA: TGTGCCAGCTCACCAACCAGCGGGGCAGAGACCCAGTACTTC.

CDR3 sequence reads: CASSWGSSGSYEQYF. The CDR3 DNA reads TGTGCCAGCAGCTGGGGTTCGAGCGGGAGTTACGAGCAGTACTTC. J is TRBJ2-7 and V is TRBV7-2; 8 bases map to TRBD2. Losses at the gene ends were 4 bases for V and 4 bases for J; bases not matched to a gene: 9. This CDR3 is built from 15 residues. Germline values: CDR1 SGHTA, CDR2 FQGNSA. The complete variable domain, with remaining parts taken from reference TRBV7-2 and TRBJ2-7, reads GAGVSQSPSNKVTEKGKDVELRCDPISGHTALYWYRQSLGQGLEFLIYFQGNSAPDKSGLPSDRFSAERTGGSVSTLTIQRTQQEDSAVYLCASSWGSSGSYEQYFGPGTRLTVT.

Note on this clonotype: One end of the junction does not line up with germline, which may come from a read error. This chain uses TRBV7-9 with TRBJ1-2; 9 positions match TRBD1. The CDR3 runs to 14 residues. CDR1 and CDR2 from the germline V gene are SEHNR and FQNEAQ (reference sequence). CDR3 bases: TGTGCCAGCAGCTTACGGACAGGGGATTATGGCCACACCTTC. It yields the protein CASSLRTGDYGHTF.

Only a few counts were recorded for this clonotype. This sequence joins TRBV12-3 or TRBV12-4 and TRBJ1-1; D is undetermined. Trimming took off 3 bases at V and 2 bases at J, with 7 bases between the two ends. There are 13 residues in the CDR3. The CDR3 is CASSFVGNTEAFF. DNA of the CDR3: TGTGCCAGCAGTTTTGTCGGAAACACTGAAGCTTTCTTT.

This sequence joins TRBV27 and TRBJ2-1; D is uncertain. V was shortened by 1 base and J by 5 bases, with 6 bases between the two germline ends. Germline lookup yields CDR1 MNHEY and CDR2 SMNVEV (reference sequence). This CDR3 comprises 13 residues. The CDR3 is CASSLLRDNEQFF. CDR3 bases: TGTGCCAGCAGTTTATTAAGGGACAATGAGCAGTTCTTC.

The chain recombines TRBV20-1 with TRBJ2-2; 7 bases are shared with TRBD2. Losses at the gene ends were 3 bases for V and 6 bases for J; bases not matched to a gene: 4. Germline CDR1 reads DFQATT; CDR2 reads SNEGSKA (reference sequence). The CDR3 extends over 13 amino acids. CDR3 coding DNA: TGCAGTGCTAGCCGAACTAGCGCCGGGGAGCTGTTTTTT. It is translated as CSASRTSAGELFF.

The rearrangement links TRBV21-1 to TRBJ1-4; the table's D call, TRBD1, was not checked against the DNA. TRBV21-1 is a listed pseudogene. There are 16 residues in the CDR3. CDR3 nucleotide sequence: TGTGCCAGCAGCAAAGCGACAGGGGGCGCTAATGAAAAACTGTTTTTT. This sequence encodes CASSKATGGANEKLFF.

The chain joins TRBV20-1 to TRBJ1-6, with unresolved D. Per the germline V gene, CDR1 is DFQATT and CDR2 is SNEGSKA (reference sequence). The CDR3 totals 15 residues. Trimming pared 6 bases from V and 0 bases from J, leaving 12 bases between. CDR3 DNA sequence: TGCAGTGCCAGGACCAGCGGCTCCTATAATTCACCCCTCCACTTT. This codes for CSARTSGSYNSPLHF.

This clonotype was counted a few times. The rearrangement joins TRBV3-1 to TRBJ2-7; 7 bases are shared with TRBD2. The CDR3 totals 13 residues. Germline CDR1 is LGHDT and CDR2 is YNNKEL (reference sequence). V shed 10 bases and J 0 bases; nucleotides not matched to a gene: 6. The CDR3 coding sequence is TGTGCCACCCAAAGCGGGGCCTCCTACGAGCAGTACTTC. Residues: CATQSGASYEQYF.

The chain links TRBV2 to TRBJ2-3, with 11 bases lining up with TRBD1. The CDR3 extends over 15 amino acids. Trimming at V came to 4 bases and at J to 6 bases, leaving 6 bases not matched to a gene. The germline V gene encodes CDR1 SNHLY and CDR2 FYNNEI. For the CDR3, the DNA is TGTGCCAGCAGTGTGTTCGGACAGGGGGCTGATACGCAGTATTTT. Its translation: CASSVFGQGADTQYF.